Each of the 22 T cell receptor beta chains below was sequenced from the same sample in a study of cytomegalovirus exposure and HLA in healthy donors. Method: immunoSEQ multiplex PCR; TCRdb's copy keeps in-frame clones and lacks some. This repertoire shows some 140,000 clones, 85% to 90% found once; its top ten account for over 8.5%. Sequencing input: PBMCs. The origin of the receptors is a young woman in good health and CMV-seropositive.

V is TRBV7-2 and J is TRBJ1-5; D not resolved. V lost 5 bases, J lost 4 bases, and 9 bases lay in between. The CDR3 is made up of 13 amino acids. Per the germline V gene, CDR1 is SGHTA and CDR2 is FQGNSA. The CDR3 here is CASSEGPNQPQHF. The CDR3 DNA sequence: TGTGCCAGCAGCGAGGGCCCGAATCAGCCCCAGCATTTT.

The CDR3: CASTVDGKNTEAFF. The CDR3 DNA reads TGTGCCAGCACAGTAGACGGGAAGAACACTGAAGCTTTCTTT. The chain links TRBV6-5 to TRBJ1-1; unclear D gene. The CDR3 is made up of 14 amino acids. Germline CDR1 and CDR2: MNHEY and SVGAGI. Trimming stripped 7 bases from V and 1 base from J, with 13 bases between.

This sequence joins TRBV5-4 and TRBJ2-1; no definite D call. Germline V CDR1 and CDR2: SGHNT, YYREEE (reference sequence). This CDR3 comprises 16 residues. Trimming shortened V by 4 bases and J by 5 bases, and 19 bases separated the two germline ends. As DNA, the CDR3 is TGTGCCAGCAGCCCGATATCCACGCACCGGGACAATGAGCAGTTCTTC. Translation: CASSPISTHRDNEQFF.

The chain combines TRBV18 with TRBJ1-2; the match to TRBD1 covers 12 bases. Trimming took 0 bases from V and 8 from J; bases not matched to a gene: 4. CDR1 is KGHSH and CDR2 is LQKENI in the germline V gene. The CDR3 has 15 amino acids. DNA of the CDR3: TGTGCCAGCTCACCACCGGGACAGGGGGCGAGGGGCTACACCTTC. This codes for CASSPPGQGARGYTF.

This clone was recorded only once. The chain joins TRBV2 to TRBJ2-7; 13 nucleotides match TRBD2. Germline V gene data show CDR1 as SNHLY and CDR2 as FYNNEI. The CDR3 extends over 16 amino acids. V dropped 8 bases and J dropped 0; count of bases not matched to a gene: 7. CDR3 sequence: CASQGTSGALSYEQYF. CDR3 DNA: TGTGCCAGCCAAGGGACTAGCGGGGCCCTCTCCTACGAGCAGTACTTC.

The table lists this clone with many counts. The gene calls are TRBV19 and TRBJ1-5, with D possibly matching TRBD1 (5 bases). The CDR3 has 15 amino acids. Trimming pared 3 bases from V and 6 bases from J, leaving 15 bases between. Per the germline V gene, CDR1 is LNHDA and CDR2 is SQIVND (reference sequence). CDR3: CASSIAAAGGQPQHF. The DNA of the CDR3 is TGTGCCAGTAGTATTGCAGCGGCGGGGGGTCAGCCCCAGCATTTT.

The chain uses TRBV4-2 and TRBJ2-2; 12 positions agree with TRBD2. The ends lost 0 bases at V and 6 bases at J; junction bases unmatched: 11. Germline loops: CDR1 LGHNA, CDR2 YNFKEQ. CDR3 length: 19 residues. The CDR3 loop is CASSQDLLAGGNIPGELFF. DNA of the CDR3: TGTGCCAGCAGCCAAGATCTTCTAGCGGGGGGGAACATACCCGGGGAGCTGTTTTTT.

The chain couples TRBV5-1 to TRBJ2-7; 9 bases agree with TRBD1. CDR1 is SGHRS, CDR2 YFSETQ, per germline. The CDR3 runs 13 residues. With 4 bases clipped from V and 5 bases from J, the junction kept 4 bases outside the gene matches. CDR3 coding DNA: TGCGCCAGCAGCCCACAGGGGGCCCACGAGCAGTACTTC. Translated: CASSPQGAHEQYF. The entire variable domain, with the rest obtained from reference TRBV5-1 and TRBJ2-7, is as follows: KAGVTQTPRYLIKTRGQQVTLSCSPISGHRSVSWYQQTPGQGLQFLFEYFSETQRNKGNFPGRFSGRQFSNSRSEMNVSTLELGDSALYLCASSPQGAHEQYFGPGTRLTVT.

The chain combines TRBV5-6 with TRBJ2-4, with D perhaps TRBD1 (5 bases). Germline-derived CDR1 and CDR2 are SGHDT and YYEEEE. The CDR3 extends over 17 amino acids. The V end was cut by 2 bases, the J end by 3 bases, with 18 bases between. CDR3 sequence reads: CASSFGEGVWGKNIQYF. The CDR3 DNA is TGTGCCAGCAGCTTTGGGGAAGGGGTTTGGGGCAAAAACATTCAGTACTTC.

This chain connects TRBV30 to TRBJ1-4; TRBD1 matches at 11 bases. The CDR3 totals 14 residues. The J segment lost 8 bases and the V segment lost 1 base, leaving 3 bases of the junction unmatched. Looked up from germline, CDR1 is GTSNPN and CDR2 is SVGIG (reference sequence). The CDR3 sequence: CAWSAGTGGEKLFF. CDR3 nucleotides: TGTGCCTGGAGTGCCGGGACAGGGGGGGAAAAACTGTTTTTT.

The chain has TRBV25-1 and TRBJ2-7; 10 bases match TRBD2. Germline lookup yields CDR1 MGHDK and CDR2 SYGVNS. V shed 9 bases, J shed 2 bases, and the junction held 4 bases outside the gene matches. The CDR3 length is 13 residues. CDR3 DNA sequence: TGTGCCAGTAAGCGGGGGGGCACCTACGAGCAGTACTTC. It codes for CASKRGGTYEQYF.

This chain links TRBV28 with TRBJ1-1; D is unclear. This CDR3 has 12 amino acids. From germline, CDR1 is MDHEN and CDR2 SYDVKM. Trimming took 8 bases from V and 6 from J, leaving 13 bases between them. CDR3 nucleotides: TGTGCCAGCCTTGCGGGGTTCGCTGAAGCTTTCTTT. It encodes CASLAGFAEAFF.

CDR3 in amino acids: CASRTTGGGSPLHF. The DNA for the CDR3 is TGCGCCAGCAGGACCACAGGGGGGGGTTCACCCCTCCACTTT. The chain combines TRBV5-1 with TRBJ1-6, with 8 bases identical to TRBD1. Germline CDR1 reads SGHRS; CDR2 reads YFSETQ. With V trimmed by 5 bases and J by 9 bases, 7 bases remained unmatched. The CDR3 totals 14 residues.

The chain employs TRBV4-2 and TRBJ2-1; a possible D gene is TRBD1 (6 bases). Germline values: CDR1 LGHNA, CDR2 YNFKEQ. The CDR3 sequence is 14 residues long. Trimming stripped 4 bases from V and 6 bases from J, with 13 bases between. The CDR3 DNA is TGTGCCAGCAGCCCGCGGCAAGGGGGCAATGAGCAGTTCTTC. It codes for CASSPRQGGNEQFF.

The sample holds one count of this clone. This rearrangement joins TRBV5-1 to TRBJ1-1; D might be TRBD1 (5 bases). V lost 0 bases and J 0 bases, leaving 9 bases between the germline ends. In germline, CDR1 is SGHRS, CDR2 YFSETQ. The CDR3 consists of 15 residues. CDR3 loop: CASSLGPGMNTEAFF. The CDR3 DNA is TGCGCCAGCAGCTTGGGTCCAGGGATGAACACTGAAGCTTTCTTT. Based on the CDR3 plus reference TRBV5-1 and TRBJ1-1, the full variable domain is KAGVTQTPRYLIKTRGQQVTLSCSPISGHRSVSWYQQTPGQGLQFLFEYFSETQRNKGNFPGRFSGRQFSNSRSEMNVSTLELGDSALYLCASSLGPGMNTEAFFGQGTRLTVV.

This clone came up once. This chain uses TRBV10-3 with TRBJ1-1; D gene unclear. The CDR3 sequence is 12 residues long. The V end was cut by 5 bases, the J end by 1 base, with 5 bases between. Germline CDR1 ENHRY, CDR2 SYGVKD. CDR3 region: CAISPGNTEAFF. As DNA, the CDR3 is TGTGCCATCAGTCCGGGGAACACTGAAGCTTTCTTT.

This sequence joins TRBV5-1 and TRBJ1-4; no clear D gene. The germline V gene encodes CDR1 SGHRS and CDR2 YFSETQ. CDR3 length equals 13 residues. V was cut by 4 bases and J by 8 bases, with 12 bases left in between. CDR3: CASSEPPGEKLFF. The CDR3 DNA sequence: TGCGCCAGCAGCGAGCCCCCCGGGGAAAAACTGTTTTTT.

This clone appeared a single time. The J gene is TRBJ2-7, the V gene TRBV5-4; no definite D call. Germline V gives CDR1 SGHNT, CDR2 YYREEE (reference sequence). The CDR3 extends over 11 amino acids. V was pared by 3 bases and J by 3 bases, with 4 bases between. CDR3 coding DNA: TGTGCCAGCAGCTACAACTACGAGCAGTACTTC. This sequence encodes CASSYNYEQYF.

For the CDR3, the DNA is TGTGCCTGGAGTAGAGGGTCCTCTGGAAACACCATATATTTT. Protein product: CAWSRGSSGNTIYF. The chain joins TRBV30 to TRBJ1-3; D unresolved. Germline loops: CDR1 GTSNPN, CDR2 SVGIG (reference sequence). Between the trimmed V and J ends, which lost 2 bases and 0 bases, there was a span of 8 bases. The CDR3 has 14 amino acids. Filled out from reference TRBV30 and TRBJ1-3, the complete variable domain reads SQTIHQWPATLVQPVGSPLSLECTVEGTSNPNLYWYRQAAGRGLQLLFYSVGIGQISSEVPQNLSASRPQDRQFILSSKKLLLSDSGFYLCAWSRGSSGNTIYFGEGSWLTVV.

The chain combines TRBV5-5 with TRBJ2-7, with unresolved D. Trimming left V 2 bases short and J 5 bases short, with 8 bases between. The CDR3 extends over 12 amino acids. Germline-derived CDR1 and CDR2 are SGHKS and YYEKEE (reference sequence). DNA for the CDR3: TGTGCCAGCAGCTTATCGGGTGACGAGCAGTACTTC. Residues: CASSLSGDEQYF.

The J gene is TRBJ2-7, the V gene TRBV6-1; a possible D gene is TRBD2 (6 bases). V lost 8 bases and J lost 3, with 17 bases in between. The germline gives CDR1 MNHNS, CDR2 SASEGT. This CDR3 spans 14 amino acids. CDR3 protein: CASGDGGLLYEQYF. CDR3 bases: TGTGCCAGCGGGGACGGGGGACTTCTCTACGAGCAGTACTTC.

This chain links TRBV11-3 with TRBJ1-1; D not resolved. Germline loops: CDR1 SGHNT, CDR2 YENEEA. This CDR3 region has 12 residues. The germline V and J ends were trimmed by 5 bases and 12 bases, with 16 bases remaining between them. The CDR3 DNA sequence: TGTGCCAGCAGCCCAGAGTGTACCGGGACTTTCTTT. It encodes CASSPECTGTFF.